The 7 T cell receptor beta chains reported below all come from one sample, sequenced in a study of PD-1 blockade in classical Hodgkin lymphoma. As for time point: newly diagnosed, previously untreated cHL patient sample. Sequenced by immunoSEQ multiplex PCR; TCRdb stores in-frame clones only, minus some. The sample shows roughly 32,000 clones, 94% of them seen only once. Sequenced input: peripheral blood mononuclear cells (PBMCs). The receptors stem from a human donor with classical Hodgkin lymphoma.

The chain recombines TRBV9 with TRBJ2-7; a possible D gene is TRBD1 (6 bases). The V and J ends lost 0 bases and 3 bases respectively, with 13 bases between them. The CDR3 covers 15 residues. Germline V CDR1 and CDR2: SGDLS, YYNGEE. The CDR3 loop reads CASSVEPGAGYEQYF. Here the CDR3 DNA reads TGTGCCAGCAGCGTAGAGCCAGGGGCGGGCTACGAGCAGTACTTC.

Only one count was recorded for this clone. This chain uses TRBV13 with TRBJ2-7; 8 bases map to TRBD1. The germline V gene encodes CDR1 PRHDT and CDR2 FYEKMQ (reference sequence). The CDR3 length is 13 residues. Trimming removed 5 bases from V and 5 bases from J; junction bases left unmatched: 5. The CDR3: CASSVTGGDEQYF. CDR3 coding DNA: TGTGCCAGCAGCGTCACAGGGGGTGACGAGCAGTACTTC.

The chain couples TRBV5-1 to TRBJ2-1; unclear D gene. The V end was cut by 1 base, the J end by 8 bases, with 22 bases between. This CDR3 has 17 amino acids. Germline V lookup: CDR1 SGHRS, CDR2 YFSETQ. CDR3: CASSLRTVGPRVDEQFF. CDR3 coding DNA: TGCGCCAGCAGCTTGAGGACGGTCGGACCTAGGGTCGATGAGCAGTTCTTC.

The count of this clone is one. The rearrangement links TRBV14 to TRBJ2-3; 9 bases are shared with TRBD2. CDR1 and CDR2 (germline): SGHDN, FVKESK. The CDR3 totals 15 residues. V was clipped by 5 bases and J by 7 bases; unmatched bases: 10. The CDR3 bases are TGTGCCAGCAGCGGCCGGACTAGCGCCACTTATACGCAGTATTTT. Translated: CASSGRTSATYTQYF. The complete variable domain, with remaining parts taken from reference TRBV14 and TRBJ2-3, reads EAGVTQFPSHSVIEKGQTVTLRCDPISGHDNLYWYRRVMGKEIKFLLHFVKESKQDESGMPNNRFLAERTGGTYSTLKVQPAELEDSGVYFCASSGRTSATYTQYFGPGTRLTVL.

About this clone itself: The germline gene is not matched at one end of the junction; a read error may be the cause. The chain carries TRBV5-4 and TRBJ2-7; no clear D gene. The CDR3 runs to 16 residues. CDR1 is SGHNT, CDR2 YYREEE, per germline (reference sequence). CDR3 DNA: TGCGCCAGCAGCCAAGATCTCCGGACCGAGACCTACGAGCAGTACTTC. Residues: CASSQDLRTETYEQYF. Combining the CDR3 with reference TRBV5-4 and TRBJ2-7 gives the whole variable domain ETGVTQSPTHLIKTRGQQVTLRCSSQSGHNTVSWYQQALGQGPQFIFQYYREEENGRGNFPPRFSGLQFPNYSSELNVNALELDDSALYLCASSQDLRTETYEQYFGPGTRLTVT.

V and J are TRBV9 and TRBJ2-1; D is ambiguous. Germline loops: CDR1 SGDLS, CDR2 YYNGEE. V dropped 0 bases and J dropped 4 bases, with 11 bases sitting between them. CDR3 length: 15 amino acids. The CDR3 DNA reads as TGTGCCAGCAGCGTAGCTGCGACACCGTACAATGAGCAGTTCTTC. Translation: CASSVAATPYNEQFF. The whole variable domain, filled in from reference TRBV9 and TRBJ2-1, reads DSGVTQTPKHLITATGQRVTLRCSPRSGDLSVYWYQQSLDQGLQFLIQYYNGEERAKGNILERFSAQQFPDLHSELNLSSLELGDSALYFCASSVAATPYNEQFFGPGTRLTVL.

The chain joins TRBV5-1 to TRBJ1-3; TRBD1 might be the D (5 bases). Trimming shortened V by 4 bases and J by 4 bases, and 12 bases separated the two germline ends. CDR1 SGHRS and CDR2 YFSETQ come from the germline V gene. The CDR3 is 14 residues long. CDR3 coding DNA: TGCGCCAGCAGCCTAGGACACCAGGGAAACACCATATATTTT. Translation: CASSLGHQGNTIYF.